This TCR beta chain stems from a study of OX40 agonist ivuxolimab in advanced cancers. Study information: Cancers in dose escalation were hepatocellular, melanoma, renal cell and head and neck. From 23 to 79 years was the age range, with a mean of roughly 64 years, and around 83% were male.

Worth noting for this clone: The antigen is not known.

Some clones are missing from TCRdb's copy, which holds only in-frame ones; the method was immunoSEQ multiplex PCR. This sample has 90,000 or so clones, with 91% found just once. Notes on the study in general: A proportion of nonresponders additionally exhibited low normalized T-cell clonal expansion.

The CDR3 runs to 13 residues. The receptor was isolated from an adult with an advanced solid tumor such as melanoma, head and neck, liver or kidney cancer. The chain joins TRBV21-1 to TRBJ2-1; TRBD1 is the table's D call, not checked against the DNA. TRBV21-1 is annotated as a pseudogene. The starting material was CD4+ or CD8+ T cells sorted from blood, obtained in a trial of the OX40 agonist ivuxolimab. CDR3 nucleotides: TGTGCCAGCCTGCAGGGGGGTAACAATGAGCAGTTCTTC. This encodes CASLQGGNNEQFF.